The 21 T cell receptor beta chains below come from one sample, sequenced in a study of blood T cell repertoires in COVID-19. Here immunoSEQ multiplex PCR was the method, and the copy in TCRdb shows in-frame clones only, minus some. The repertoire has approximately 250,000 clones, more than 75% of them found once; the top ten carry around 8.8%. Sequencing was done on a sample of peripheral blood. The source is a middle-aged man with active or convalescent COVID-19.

The CDR3 region has the DNA TGTGCCAGCAGCCAAGAAGGGACTAGCGTTTACAATGAGCAGTTCTTC. It encodes CASSQEGTSVYNEQFF. This sequence joins TRBV4-2 and TRBJ2-1; 10 nucleotides match TRBD2. The germline V gene has CDR1 LGHNA and CDR2 YNFKEQ. This CDR3 is 16 amino acids long. V was pared by 0 bases and J by 4 bases, with 3 bases of the junction left unmatched.

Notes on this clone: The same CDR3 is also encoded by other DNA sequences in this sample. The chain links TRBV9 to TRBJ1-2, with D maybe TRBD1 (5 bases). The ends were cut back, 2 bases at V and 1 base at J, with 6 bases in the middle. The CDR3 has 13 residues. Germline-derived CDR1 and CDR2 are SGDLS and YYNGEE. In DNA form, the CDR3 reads TGTGCCAGCAGCGTTCAGGGTAACTATGGCTACACCTTC. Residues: CASSVQGNYGYTF. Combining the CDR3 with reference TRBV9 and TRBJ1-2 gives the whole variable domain DSGVTQTPKHLITATGQRVTLRCSPRSGDLSVYWYQQSLDQGLQFLIQYYNGEERAKGNILERFSAQQFPDLHSELNLSSLELGDSALYFCASSVQGNYGYTFGSGTRLTVV.

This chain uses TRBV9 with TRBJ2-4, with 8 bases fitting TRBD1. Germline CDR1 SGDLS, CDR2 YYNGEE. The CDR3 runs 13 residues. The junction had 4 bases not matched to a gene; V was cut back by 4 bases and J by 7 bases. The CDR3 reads CASSLTGDNIQYF. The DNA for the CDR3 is TGTGCCAGCAGCTTGACAGGGGATAACATTCAGTACTTC. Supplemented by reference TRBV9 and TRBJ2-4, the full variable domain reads DSGVTQTPKHLITATGQRVTLRCSPRSGDLSVYWYQQSLDQGLQFLIQYYNGEERAKGNILERFSAQQFPDLHSELNLSSLELGDSALYFCASSLTGDNIQYFGAGTRLSVL.

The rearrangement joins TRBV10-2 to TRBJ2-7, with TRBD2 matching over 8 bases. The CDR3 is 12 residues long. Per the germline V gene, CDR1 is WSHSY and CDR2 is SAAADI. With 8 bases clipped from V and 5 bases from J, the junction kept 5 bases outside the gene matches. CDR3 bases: TGCGCCAGCTCGGGGGGGGCCAACGAGCAGTACTTC. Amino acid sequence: CASSGGANEQYF.

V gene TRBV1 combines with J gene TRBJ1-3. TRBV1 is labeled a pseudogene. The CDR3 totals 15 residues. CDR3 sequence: CTSSQESGAGNTIYF. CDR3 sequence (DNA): TGCACCAGCAGCCAAGAATCGGGGGCTGGAAACACCATATATTTT.

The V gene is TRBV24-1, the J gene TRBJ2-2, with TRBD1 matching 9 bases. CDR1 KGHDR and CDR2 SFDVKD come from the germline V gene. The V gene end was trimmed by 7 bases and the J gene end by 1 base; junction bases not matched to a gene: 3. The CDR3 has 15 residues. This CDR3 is CATRPGQGNTGELFF. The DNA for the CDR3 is TGTGCCACCAGGCCGGGACAGGGGAACACCGGGGAGCTGTTTTTT.

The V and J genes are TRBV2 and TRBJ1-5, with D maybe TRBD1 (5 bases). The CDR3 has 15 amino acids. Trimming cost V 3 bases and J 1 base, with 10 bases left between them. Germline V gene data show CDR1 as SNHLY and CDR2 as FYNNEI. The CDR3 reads CASSDLGGSNQPQHF. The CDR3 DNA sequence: TGTGCCAGCAGTGATCTGGGGGGAAGCAATCAGCCCCAGCATTTT.

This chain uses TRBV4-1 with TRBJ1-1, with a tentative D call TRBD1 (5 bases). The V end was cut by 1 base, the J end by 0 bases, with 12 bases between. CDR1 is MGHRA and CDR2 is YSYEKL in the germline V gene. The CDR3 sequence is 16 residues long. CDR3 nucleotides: TGCGCCAGCAGCCAAGGGGGGGTTTTGGTGAACACTGAAGCTTTCTTT. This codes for CASSQGGVLVNTEAFF.

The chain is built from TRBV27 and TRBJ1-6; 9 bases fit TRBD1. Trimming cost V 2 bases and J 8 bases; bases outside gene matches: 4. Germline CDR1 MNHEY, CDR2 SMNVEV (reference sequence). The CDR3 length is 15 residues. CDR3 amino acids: CASSLLQGAHSPLHF. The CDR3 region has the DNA TGTGCCAGCAGTTTACTACAGGGGGCACATTCACCCCTCCACTTT.

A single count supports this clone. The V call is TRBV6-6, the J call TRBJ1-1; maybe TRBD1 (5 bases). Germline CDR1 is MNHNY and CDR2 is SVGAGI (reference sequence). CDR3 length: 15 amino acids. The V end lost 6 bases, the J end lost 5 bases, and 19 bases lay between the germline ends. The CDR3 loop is CASSHDRVAGTEAFF. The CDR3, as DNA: TGTGCCAGCAGCCATGACCGCGTCGCAGGGACTGAAGCTTTCTTT.

The CDR3 DNA reads as TGTGCCAGCAGTATCAGGCCCCGATCAGTCCACGAGCAGTACTTC. Protein: CASSIRPRSVHEQYF. This chain links TRBV27 with TRBJ2-7; D remains unclear. CDR3 length: 15 amino acids. Per germline, CDR1 MNHEY and CDR2 SMNVEV (reference sequence). The V gene lost 5 bases and the J gene lost 5 bases, with 19 bases spanning the gap.

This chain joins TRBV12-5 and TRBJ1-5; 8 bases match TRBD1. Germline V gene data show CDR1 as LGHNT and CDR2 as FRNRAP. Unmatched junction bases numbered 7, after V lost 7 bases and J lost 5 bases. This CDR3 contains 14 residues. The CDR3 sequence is CASARTGPHQPQHF. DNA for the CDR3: TGTGCTAGTGCCCGGACAGGGCCACATCAGCCCCAGCATTTT.

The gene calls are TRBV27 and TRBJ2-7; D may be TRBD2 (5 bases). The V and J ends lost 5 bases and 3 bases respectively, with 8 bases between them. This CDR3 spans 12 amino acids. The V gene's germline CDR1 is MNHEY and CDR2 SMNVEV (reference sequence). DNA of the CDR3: TGTGCCAGCAGTCGTGAGGGCTACGAGCAGTACTTC. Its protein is CASSREGYEQYF.

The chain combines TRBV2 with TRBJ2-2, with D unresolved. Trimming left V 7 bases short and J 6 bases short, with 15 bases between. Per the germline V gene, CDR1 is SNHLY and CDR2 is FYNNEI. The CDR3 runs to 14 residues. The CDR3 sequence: CASTVDPLSGELFF. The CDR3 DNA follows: TGTGCCAGCACGGTCGATCCCTTGTCCGGGGAGCTGTTTTTT.

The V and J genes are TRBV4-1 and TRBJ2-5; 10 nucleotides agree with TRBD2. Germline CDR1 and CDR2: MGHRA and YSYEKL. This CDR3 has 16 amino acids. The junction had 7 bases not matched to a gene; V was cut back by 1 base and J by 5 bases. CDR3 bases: TGCGCCAGCAGCCAAGGTCAGCGGGGGGGCGTCGAGACCCAGTACTTC. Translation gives CASSQGQRGGVETQYF.

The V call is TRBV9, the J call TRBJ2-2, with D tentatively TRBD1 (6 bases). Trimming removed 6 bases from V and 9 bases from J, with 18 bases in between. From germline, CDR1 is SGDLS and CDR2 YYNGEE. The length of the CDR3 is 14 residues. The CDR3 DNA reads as TGTGCCAGCACCGGCGCAGGGGCACAATGGGAGCTGTTTTTT. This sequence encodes CASTGAGAQWELFF.

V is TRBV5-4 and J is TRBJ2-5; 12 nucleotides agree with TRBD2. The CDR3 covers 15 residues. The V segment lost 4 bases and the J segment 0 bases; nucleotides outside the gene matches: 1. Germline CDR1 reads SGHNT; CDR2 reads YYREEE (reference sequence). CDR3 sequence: CASSPSGGDQETQYF. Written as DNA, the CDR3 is TGTGCCAGCAGCCCTAGCGGGGGGGACCAAGAGACCCAGTACTTC.

The CDR3: CAISERAPRNAEAFF. CDR3 bases: TGTGCCATCAGTGAAAGAGCCCCCCGCAACGCTGAAGCTTTCTTT. V and J are TRBV10-3 and TRBJ1-1, with D unclear. The CDR3 runs to 15 residues. CDR1 and CDR2 (germline): ENHRY, SYGVKD. V was clipped by 3 bases and J by 6 bases, with 17 bases between them.

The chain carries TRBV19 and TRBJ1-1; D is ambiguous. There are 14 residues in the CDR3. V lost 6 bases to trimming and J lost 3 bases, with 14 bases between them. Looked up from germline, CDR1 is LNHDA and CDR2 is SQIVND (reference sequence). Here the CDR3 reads CASSVERIHTEAFF. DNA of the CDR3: TGTGCCAGTAGCGTTGAGCGTATCCACACTGAAGCTTTCTTT.

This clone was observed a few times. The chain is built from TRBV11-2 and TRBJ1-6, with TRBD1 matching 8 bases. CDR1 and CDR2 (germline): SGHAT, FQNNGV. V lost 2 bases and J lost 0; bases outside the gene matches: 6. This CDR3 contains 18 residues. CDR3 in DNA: TGTGCCAGCAGCTTAAGAACAGGGGGAAGCTCCTATAATTCACCCCTCCACTTT. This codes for CASSLRTGGSSYNSPLHF.

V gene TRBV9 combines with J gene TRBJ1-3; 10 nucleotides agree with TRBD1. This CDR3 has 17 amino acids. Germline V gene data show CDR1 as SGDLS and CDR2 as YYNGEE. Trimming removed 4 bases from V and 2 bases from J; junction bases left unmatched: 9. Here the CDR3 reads CASSLSPGTGAGNTIYF. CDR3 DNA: TGTGCCAGCAGCCTATCTCCCGGGACAGGGGCTGGAAACACCATATATTTT. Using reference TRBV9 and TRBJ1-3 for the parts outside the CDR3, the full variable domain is DSGVTQTPKHLITATGQRVTLRCSPRSGDLSVYWYQQSLDQGLQFLIQYYNGEERAKGNILERFSAQQFPDLHSELNLSSLELGDSALYFCASSLSPGTGAGNTIYFGEGSWLTVV.